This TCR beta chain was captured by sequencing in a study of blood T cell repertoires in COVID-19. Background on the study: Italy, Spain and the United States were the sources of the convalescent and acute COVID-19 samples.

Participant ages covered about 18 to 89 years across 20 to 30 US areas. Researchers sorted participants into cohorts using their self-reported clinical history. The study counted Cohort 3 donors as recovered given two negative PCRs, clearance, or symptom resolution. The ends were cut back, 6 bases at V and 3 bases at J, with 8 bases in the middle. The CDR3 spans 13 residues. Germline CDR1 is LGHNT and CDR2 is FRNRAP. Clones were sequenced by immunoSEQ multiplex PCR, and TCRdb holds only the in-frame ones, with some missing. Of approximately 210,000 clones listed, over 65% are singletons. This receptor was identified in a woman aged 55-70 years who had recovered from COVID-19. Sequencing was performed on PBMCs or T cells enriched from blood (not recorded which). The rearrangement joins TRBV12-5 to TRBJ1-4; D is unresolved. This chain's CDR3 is CASGGRPNEKLFF. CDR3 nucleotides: TGTGCTAGTGGGGGCCGCCCTAATGAAAAACTGTTTTTT.